This T cell receptor (beta chain) was captured in a study of blood T cell repertoires in COVID-19. Study as a whole: Acute and convalescent COVID-19 samples came from the United States, Italy and Spain.

This clone has only a few counts. Under the authors' procedure: Quantification of nucleated cells was approximated via reference gene primer amplification. Measured with immunoSEQ multiplex PCR; TCRdb has only the in-frame clones, and not every one. That table gives V, J and clone size, and the DNA gave D and trimming. Here the sample spans some 62,000 clones, just over 85% being singletons. Germline CDR1 is SEHNR and CDR2 is FQNEAQ (reference sequence). The CDR3 runs to 15 residues. With 5 bases clipped from V and 5 bases from J, the junction kept 9 bases outside the gene matches. J is TRBJ2-7 and V is TRBV7-9, with 10 bases aligning to TRBD1. What was sequenced was peripheral blood. The clonotype comes from a human donor in a cohort sampled during active COVID-19. The CDR3 nucleotides are TGTGCCAGCAGCACAACGGGACAGGGGTTGCACGAGCAGTACTTC. Its translation: CASSTTGQGLHEQYF.